The text below deals with one TCR beta chain. The data belong to a study of blood T cell repertoires in COVID-19. Overall study: Samples taken during acute and convalescent COVID-19 were collected in the United States, Italy and Spain.

There are 14 residues in the CDR3. Per germline, CDR1 SGHDT and CDR2 YYEEEE. Trimming cost V 0 bases and J 5 bases; bases outside gene matches: 2. The table came from immunoSEQ multiplex PCR; TCRdb's copy has only in-frame clones and leaves some out. The table has about 71,000 clones, approximately 90% seen once. Sequenced input: peripheral blood. This rearrangement joins TRBV5-6 to TRBJ2-7, with 10 bases aligning to TRBD2. The receptor was isolated from a woman younger than 35 with acute or convalescent COVID-19. CDR3 sequence (DNA): TGTGCCAGCAGCTTGGGGCTAGCGGGAGACGAGCAGTACTTC. Amino acid sequence: CASSLGLAGDEQYF.